This T cell receptor beta chain is from a study of shared clonotypes between healthy human individuals. V was shortened by 4 bases and J by 1 base, with 14 bases between the two germline ends. CDR3 length: 15 residues. Germline-derived CDR1 and CDR2 are MNHEY and SMNVEV (reference sequence). Donors were healthy HIV-negative adults without recent acute infections or vaccinations. Some clones are missing from TCRdb's copy, which holds only in-frame ones; the method was immunoSEQ multiplex PCR. The table lists about 120,000 clones, approximately 70% of them singletons. The specimen was memory CD8+ T cells sorted from blood. Documented subset: CD45RO+ cells pooled with CCR7-negative TemRA cells. The receptor was isolated from a woman in her 30s in good health. The chain joins TRBV27 to TRBJ2-7; D remains ambiguous. The CDR3 nucleotides are TGTGCCAGCAGTTCACCCAGGACGGAATCCTACGAGCAGTACTTC. Protein sequence: CASSSPRTESYEQYF.